The rows below give T cell receptor beta chains drawn from one sample of a study of blood T cell repertoires in COVID-19. Assay: immunoSEQ multiplex PCR; the TCRdb copy retains only in-frame clones and omits some. The profile shows 150,000 to 200,000 clones, around three quarters of them singletons. The sequencing sample was made of peripheral blood. The receptors stem from a man between 65 and 85 years old with active or convalescent COVID-19. Both conserved end residues are part of each CDR3. A D gene is named only where the DNA matches it firmly. A row's size may be missing; if present it is once, few, many or a size class.

j_call: TRBJ1-2
clone_size: few
d_call: TRBD1
v_call: TRBV18
cdr3_aa: CASSPRTGESYGYTF
cdr3_nt: TGTGCCAGCTCACCGAGGACAGGAGAGAGCTATGGCTACACCTTC

j_call: TRBJ2-7
clone_size: many
d_call: TRBD2
v_call: TRBV6-1
cdr3_aa: CASSEVWGGNYEQYF
cdr3_nt: TGTGCCAGCAGTGAAGTGTGGGGGGGTAACTACGAGCAGTACTTC

j_call: TRBJ2-1
clone_size: NA
d_call: TRBD2
v_call: TRBV2
cdr3_aa: CASRGTSGIFEQFF
cdr3_nt: TGTGCCAGCAGGGGGACTAGCGGGATATTTGAGCAGTTCTTC

j_call: TRBJ1-3
clone_size: NA
d_call: NA
v_call: TRBV7-9
cdr3_aa: CASSFGQGENTIYF
cdr3_nt: TGTGCCAGCAGCTTTGGGCAGGGTGAAAACACCATATATTTT

j_call: TRBJ2-2
clone_size: NA
d_call: NA
v_call: TRBV10-1
cdr3_aa: CASSESIGDTGELFF
cdr3_nt: TGCGCCAGCAGTGAGTCGATAGGAGACACCGGGGAGCTGTTTTTT

j_call: TRBJ2-1
clone_size: NA
d_call: NA
v_call: TRBV7-9
cdr3_aa: CASSPPAAGNEQFF
cdr3_nt: TGTGCCAGCAGCCCCCCAGCCGCGGGGAATGAGCAGTTCTTC

j_call: TRBJ1-2
clone_size: NA
d_call: TRBD1
v_call: TRBV18
cdr3_aa: CASSRGTGEYGYTF
cdr3_nt: TGTGCCAGCTCGCGAGGGACAGGGGAATATGGCTACACCTTC

j_call: TRBJ1-1
clone_size: NA
d_call: NA
v_call: TRBV5-1
cdr3_aa: CASSRTAENTEAFF
cdr3_nt: TGCGCCAGCTCCCGGACAGCAGAGAACACTGAAGCTTTCTTT

j_call: TRBJ2-2
clone_size: NA
d_call: TRBD1
v_call: TRBV7-9
cdr3_aa: CASSFRRGDRGRRTGELFF
cdr3_nt: TGTGCCAGCAGCTTCCGACGTGGGGACAGGGGGCGCCGGACCGGGGAGCTGTTTTTT

j_call: TRBJ1-1
clone_size: once
d_call: TRBD1
v_call: TRBV2
cdr3_aa: CASRGQGDTEAFF
cdr3_nt: TGTGCCAGCAGGGGACAGGGGGACACTGAAGCTTTCTTT

j_call: TRBJ1-5
clone_size: once
d_call: NA
v_call: TRBV18
cdr3_aa: CASSSEAGNQPQHF
cdr3_nt: TGTGCCAGCTCTTCCGAAGCGGGAAATCAGCCCCAGCATTTT

j_call: TRBJ1-6
clone_size: NA
d_call: NA
v_call: TRBV18
cdr3_aa: CASSPGSGPYDNSPLHF
cdr3_nt: TGTGCCAGCTCACCCGGGAGCGGACCCTATGATAATTCACCCCTCCACTTT

j_call: TRBJ1-5
clone_size: many
d_call: NA
v_call: TRBV18
cdr3_aa: CASSPPGGGQPQHF
cdr3_nt: TGTGCCAGCTCACCACCGGGGGGGGGTCAGCCCCAGCATTTT

j_call: TRBJ1-2
clone_size: NA
d_call: NA
v_call: TRBV12-3/TRBV12-4
cdr3_aa: CASSFRDYGYTF
cdr3_nt: TGTGCCAGCAGTTTCAGGGACTATGGCTACACCTTC

j_call: TRBJ2-5
clone_size: once
d_call: NA
v_call: TRBV30
cdr3_aa: CAYRRLGVFQTQYF
cdr3_nt: TGTGCCTACCGCAGGTTAGGGGTCTTTCAGACCCAGTACTTC

j_call: TRBJ1-1
clone_size: NA
d_call: NA
v_call: TRBV7-8
cdr3_aa: CASSVQGDGEAFF
cdr3_nt: TGTGCCAGCAGCGTACAGGGTGATGGGGAAGCTTTCTTT

j_call: TRBJ2-1
clone_size: NA
d_call: TRBD2
v_call: TRBV3-1/TRBV3-2
cdr3_aa: CASSQHRATSAKSSYNEQFF
cdr3_nt: TGTGCCAGCAGCCAGCACCGTGCTACTAGCGCAAAGAGCTCCTACAATGAGCAGTTCTTC

j_call: TRBJ1-2
clone_size: NA
d_call: TRBD1
v_call: TRBV5-1
cdr3_aa: CASSTDRVFGYTF
cdr3_nt: TGCGCCAGCAGCACGGACAGGGTCTTTGGCTACACCTTC

j_call: TRBJ2-2
clone_size: once
d_call: NA
v_call: TRBV7-3
cdr3_aa: CASSLQGTGELFF
cdr3_nt: TGTGCCAGCAGCTTACAGGGGACCGGGGAGCTGTTTTTT

j_call: TRBJ2-7
clone_size: NA
d_call: NA
v_call: TRBV3-1/TRBV3-2
cdr3_aa: CASSPSGGVSEQYF
cdr3_nt: TGTGCCAGCAGCCCGAGTGGTGGAGTCTCCGAGCAGTACTTC

j_call: TRBJ2-7
clone_size: once
d_call: NA
v_call: TRBV19
cdr3_aa: CASSMVGYYEQYF
cdr3_nt: TGTGCCAGTAGTATGGTGGGCTACTACGAGCAGTACTTC

j_call: TRBJ2-6
clone_size: NA
d_call: NA
v_call: TRBV2
cdr3_aa: CASSSNRGANVLTF
cdr3_nt: TGTGCCAGCAGTTCTAACCGGGGGGCCAACGTCCTGACTTTC

j_call: TRBJ2-1
clone_size: NA
d_call: TRBD2
v_call: TRBV18
cdr3_aa: CASSPIRTSGNNEQFF
cdr3_nt: TGTGCCAGCTCACCTATCCGGACTAGCGGAAACAATGAGCAGTTCTTC

j_call: TRBJ2-7
clone_size: NA
d_call: TRBD2
v_call: TRBV7-2
cdr3_aa: CASSLRLAGGNEQYF
cdr3_nt: TGTGCCAGCAGCTTGCGCCTAGCGGGGGGAAACGAGCAGTACTTC

j_call: TRBJ2-4
clone_size: NA
d_call: TRBD1
v_call: TRBV5-1
cdr3_aa: CASSLEGGEFKNIQYF
cdr3_nt: TGCGCCAGCAGCTTGGAAGGGGGCGAGTTCAAAAACATTCAGTACTTC

j_call: TRBJ1-3
clone_size: few
d_call: NA
v_call: TRBV12-1
cdr3_aa: CASSPTGSDSSGNTIYF
cdr3_nt: TGTGCCAGCAGCCCAACAGGTTCCGACAGCTCTGGAAACACCATATATTTT

j_call: TRBJ1-1
clone_size: NA
d_call: NA
v_call: TRBV29-1
cdr3_aa: CSVGAPQTAFF
cdr3_nt: TGCAGCGTTGGGGCACCACAGACGGCTTTCTTT

j_call: TRBJ2-1
clone_size: NA
d_call: NA
v_call: TRBV9
cdr3_aa: CASSVLHSGRGSYNEQFF
cdr3_nt: TGTGCCAGCAGCGTACTTCACTCCGGCAGAGGCAGTTACAATGAGCAGTTCTTC

j_call: TRBJ1-1
clone_size: NA
d_call: NA
v_call: TRBV27
cdr3_aa: CASSLNRENTEAFF
cdr3_nt: TGTGCCAGCAGTTTAAACAGGGAGAACACTGAAGCTTTCTTT

j_call: TRBJ1-2
clone_size: few
d_call: NA
v_call: TRBV28
cdr3_aa: CASSPGSGGHTGGYTF
cdr3_nt: TGTGCCAGCAGCCCCGGTTCCGGTGGACATACGGGTGGCTACACCTTC

j_call: TRBJ1-1
clone_size: few
d_call: NA
v_call: TRBV10-3
cdr3_aa: CASQGNTEAFF
cdr3_nt: TGTGCCAGCCAGGGAAACACTGAAGCTTTCTTT

j_call: TRBJ1-6
clone_size: NA
d_call: NA
v_call: TRBV7-2
cdr3_aa: CASSQNFGAPLHF
cdr3_nt: TGTGCCAGCAGCCAAAATTTCGGGGCACCCCTCCACTTT

j_call: TRBJ2-5
clone_size: NA
d_call: NA
v_call: TRBV6-5
cdr3_aa: CATERLGETQYF
cdr3_nt: TGTGCCACCGAGAGACTGGGAGAGACCCAGTACTTC